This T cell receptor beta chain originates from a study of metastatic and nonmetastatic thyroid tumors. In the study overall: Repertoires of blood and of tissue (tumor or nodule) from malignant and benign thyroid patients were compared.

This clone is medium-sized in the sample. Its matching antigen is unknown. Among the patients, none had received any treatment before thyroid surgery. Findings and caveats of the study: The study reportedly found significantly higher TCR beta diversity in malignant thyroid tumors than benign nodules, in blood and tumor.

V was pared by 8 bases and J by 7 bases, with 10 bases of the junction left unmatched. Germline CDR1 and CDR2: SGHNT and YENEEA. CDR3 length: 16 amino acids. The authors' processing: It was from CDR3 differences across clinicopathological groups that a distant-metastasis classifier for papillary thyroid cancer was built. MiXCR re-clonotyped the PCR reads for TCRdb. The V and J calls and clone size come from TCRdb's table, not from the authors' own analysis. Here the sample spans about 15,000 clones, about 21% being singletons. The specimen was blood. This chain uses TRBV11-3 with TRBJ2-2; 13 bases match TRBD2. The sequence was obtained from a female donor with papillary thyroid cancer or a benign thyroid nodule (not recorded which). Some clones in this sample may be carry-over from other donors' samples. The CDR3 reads CASRGLAGDVGGELFF. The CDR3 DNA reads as TGTGCCAGCCGTGGACTAGCGGGAGATGTTGGCGGGGAGCTGTTTTTT.